The 24 T cell receptor beta chains below all came from one sample that was sequenced in a study of blood T cell repertoires in COVID-19. Profiling relied on immunoSEQ multiplex PCR, and the TCRdb table lists in-frame clones only, not all of them. The sample records just over 300,000 clones, 89% being singletons. The sequencing input was peripheral blood. The receptors come from a woman aged 30 to 39 with COVID-19, enrolled during active disease.

In its sample, this clone was seen many times. The chain recombines TRBV18 with TRBJ2-4; D not certain. This CDR3 region has 14 residues. Germline CDR1 reads KGHSH; CDR2 reads LQKENI. V lost 0 bases and J lost 8, with 11 bases in between. The CDR3: CASSPPVGQDIQYF. CDR3 nucleotides: TGTGCCAGCTCACCACCAGTTGGCCAGGACATTCAGTACTTC. Based on the CDR3 plus reference TRBV18 and TRBJ2-4, the full variable domain is NAGVMQNPRHLVRRRGQEARLRCSPMKGHSHVYWYRQLPEEGLKFMVYLQKENIIDESGMPKERFSAEFPKEGPSILRIQQVVRGDSAAYFCASSPPVGQDIQYFGAGTRLSVL.

Concerning this clone itself: Other nucleotide sequences from this sample produce the same CDR3. CDR3 residues: CASSQASEQYF. CDR3 bases: TGTGCCAGCAGCCAAGCCTCCGAGCAGTACTTC. J is TRBJ2-7 and V is TRBV3-1 (or the pseudogene TRBV3-2); no clear D gene. The CDR3 is made up of 11 amino acids. The germline V gene encodes CDR1 LGHDT and CDR2 YNNKEL (reference sequence). With 1 base removed from V and 6 bases from J, the gap between germline ends came to 4 bases.

The V and J genes are TRBV5-1 and TRBJ2-2; D remains ambiguous. This CDR3 is built from 15 residues. V shed 4 bases and J shed 0 bases, with 10 bases lying between them. Germline assignment: CDR1 SGHRS and CDR2 YFSETQ. CDR3 sequence reads: CASSPGLANTGELFF. For the CDR3, the DNA is TGCGCCAGCAGCCCGGGTCTCGCGAACACCGGGGAGCTGTTTTTT.

This clone was found once. The gene calls are TRBV2 and TRBJ1-5, with a weak D call TRBD1 (6 bases). The CDR3 is made up of 15 amino acids. The V gene lost 6 bases and the J gene lost 7 bases, with 19 bases spanning the gap. Germline V gives CDR1 SNHLY, CDR2 FYNNEI. The CDR3 loop reads CASRDRDQGNQPQHF. For the CDR3, the DNA is TGTGCCAGCAGGGATAGGGATCAGGGGAACCAGCCCCAGCATTTT.

The chain carries TRBV7-2 and TRBJ1-1, with 10 nucleotides matching TRBD1. CDR3 length: 15 residues. V was pared by 3 bases and J by 11 bases, with 12 bases of the junction left unmatched. Germline V CDR1 and CDR2: SGHTA, FQGNSA. CDR3 sequence: CASSFFEDRGQVAFF. The CDR3 DNA reads as TGTGCCAGCAGCTTCTTTGAAGACAGGGGGCAGGTTGCTTTCTTT. Drawing the rest from reference TRBV7-2 and TRBJ1-1, the complete variable domain is GAGVSQSPSNKVTEKGKDVELRCDPISGHTALYWYRQSLGQGLEFLIYFQGNSAPDKSGLPSDRFSAERTGGSVSTLTIQRTQQEDSAVYLCASSFFEDRGQVAFFGQGTRLTVV.

The rearrangement uses TRBV28 and TRBJ1-1; possibly TRBD1 for D (5 bases). This CDR3 contains 14 residues. CDR1 is MDHEN, CDR2 SYDVKM, per germline. V gave up 11 bases and J gave up 1 base, with 17 bases separating them. The CDR3 region has the DNA TGTGCCGCCTTTCCAGGACAAACGAACACTGAAGCTTTCTTT. It yields the protein CAAFPGQTNTEAFF.

This clone appeared once. The rearrangement uses TRBV5-4 and TRBJ2-6; D possibly corresponds to TRBD1 (5 bases). This CDR3 is 15 amino acids long. The germline gives CDR1 SGHNT, CDR2 YYREEE (reference sequence). V lost 6 bases and J 1 base, leaving 11 bases between the germline ends. CDR3 in amino acids: CASKGRQSGANVLTF. The CDR3 region has the DNA TGTGCCAGCAAAGGACGACAGTCTGGGGCCAACGTCCTGACTTTC.

The J gene is TRBJ2-7, the V gene TRBV5-4; 13 bases agree with TRBD2. There are 16 residues in the CDR3. Germline CDR1 is SGHNT and CDR2 is YYREEE (reference sequence). Trimming cost V 4 bases and J 5 bases; bases outside gene matches: 9. The CDR3 protein is CASSRWTSGGWDEQYF. CDR3 coding DNA: TGTGCCAGCAGCCGATGGACTAGCGGGGGTTGGGACGAGCAGTACTTC.

This chain joins TRBV7-9 and TRBJ1-4; D uncertain. CDR3 length equals 15 residues. Trimming left V 5 bases short and J 4 bases short, with 14 bases between. Germline V gives CDR1 SEHNR, CDR2 FQNEAQ (reference sequence). CDR3 bases: TGTGCCAGCAGCGCCTGGAGACCTAATAATGAAAAACTGTTTTTT. Translated, it gives CASSAWRPNNEKLFF.

CDR3 region: CASSYDRAAVGNTIYF. The CDR3 nucleotides are TGTGCCAGCAGCTATGACAGGGCGGCTGTGGGAAACACCATATATTTT. The chain couples TRBV7-2 to TRBJ1-3; 7 positions agree with TRBD1. CDR1 is SGHTA and CDR2 is FQGNSA in the germline V gene. V shed 4 bases and J 4 bases; nucleotides not matched to a gene: 10. The CDR3 totals 16 residues.

The chain is built from TRBV19 and TRBJ1-2; tentative D call: TRBD1 (5 bases). CDR1 and CDR2 from the germline V gene are LNHDA and SQIVND (reference sequence). The CDR3 extends over 13 amino acids. Trimming took 8 bases from V and 8 from J, leaving 18 bases between them. The CDR3 sequence is CASSDRTLGGYTF. The DNA for the CDR3 is TGTGCCAGTTCCGACAGAACCCTAGGCGGCTACACCTTC.

The chain uses TRBV13 and TRBJ1-4; TRBD1 is a possible D gene (5 bases). The germline gives CDR1 PRHDT, CDR2 FYEKMQ (reference sequence). The CDR3 totals 16 residues. V gave up 5 bases and J gave up 5 bases, with 18 bases separating them. The CDR3 reads CASSQKTGGINEKLFF. CDR3 nucleotide sequence: TGTGCCAGCAGCCAAAAAACGGGGGGTATCAATGAAAAACTGTTTTTT.

The chain carries TRBV15 and TRBJ2-2; no reliable D call. Trimming cost V 0 bases and J 5 bases, with 10 bases left between them. This CDR3 is built from 15 residues. Germline V gene lookup returns CDR1 LNHNV and CDR2 YYDKDF (reference sequence). The CDR3 spells CATSRDLPGTGELFF. CDR3 sequence (DNA): TGTGCCACCAGCAGAGATCTTCCCGGGACCGGGGAGCTGTTTTTT.

The chain joins TRBV2 to TRBJ2-5; 10 bases fit TRBD2. Germline CDR1 SNHLY, CDR2 FYNNEI. This CDR3 region has 16 residues. The J segment lost 2 bases and the V segment lost 6 bases, leaving 9 bases of the junction unmatched. This chain's CDR3 is CASRPETTSGQETQYF. The CDR3 DNA follows: TGTGCCAGCAGGCCAGAAACGACTAGCGGGCAAGAGACCCAGTACTTC.

This rearrangement joins TRBV18 to TRBJ1-5; weak D call: TRBD1 (6 bases). This CDR3 has 15 residues. Germline loops: CDR1 KGHSH, CDR2 LQKENI. The germline V and J ends were trimmed by 4 bases and 4 bases, with 14 bases remaining between them. This CDR3 reads CASSRGGDKNQPQHF. The CDR3 coding sequence is TGTGCCAGCTCACGTGGGGGGGACAAAAATCAGCCCCAGCATTTT.

The chain uses TRBV6-4 and TRBJ1-4, with D uncertain. Looked up from germline, CDR1 is MRHNA and CDR2 is SNTAGT. This CDR3 spans 14 amino acids. V was pared by 6 bases and J by 1 base, with 9 bases between. The CDR3 DNA is TGTGCCAGCAGGGAGGGTGTAACTAATGAAAAACTGTTTTTT. Protein product: CASREGVTNEKLFF.

The chain has TRBV27 and TRBJ2-1, with TRBD2 matching 14 bases. Trimming took 5 bases from V and 3 from J; bases not matched to a gene: 3. From germline, CDR1 is MNHEY and CDR2 SMNVEV (reference sequence). CDR3 size: 16 residues. The CDR3 bases are TGTGCCAGCAGTCCTGGACTAGCGGGGGGCTACAATGAGCAGTTCTTC. The encoded protein is CASSPGLAGGYNEQFF.

The CDR3 DNA follows: TGTGCCAGCAGCTTAGCCGGGACTAGGTCCGAGACCCAGTACTTC. Amino acids: CASSLAGTRSETQYF. The chain has TRBV11-2 and TRBJ2-5, with 8 bases fitting TRBD2. This CDR3 has 15 amino acids. After removal of 1 base from V and 5 bases from J, the junction contained 6 bases not matched to a gene. Germline values: CDR1 SGHAT, CDR2 FQNNGV.

The rearrangement joins TRBV21-1 to TRBJ1-2. TRBV21-1 is given as a pseudogene. The CDR3 extends over 8 amino acids. The DNA for the CDR3 is TGTGCCGCCGGGGGCTACACCTTC. This encodes CAAGGYTF.

J is TRBJ2-2 and V is TRBV19; 12 bases map to TRBD1. The CDR3 extends over 16 amino acids. The J segment lost 4 bases and the V segment lost 5 bases, leaving 5 bases of the junction unmatched. The germline gives CDR1 LNHDA, CDR2 SQIVND (reference sequence). The CDR3 bases are TGTGCCAGTAGTCCGGGGACAGGGGGCATCACCGGGGAGCTGTTTTTT. Protein product: CASSPGTGGITGELFF.

On this clone: Distinct nucleotide sequences in the sample also encode this CDR3. The gene calls are TRBV27 and TRBJ2-7; 10 nucleotides line up with TRBD1. V lost 6 bases, J lost 6 bases, and 5 bases stayed unmatched. The CDR3 covers 13 residues. Germline CDR1 reads MNHEY; CDR2 reads SMNVEV (reference sequence). The CDR3 nucleotides read TGTGCCAGCAGCCTGACAGGGGGCCGCGAGCAGTACTTC. Its protein is CASSLTGGREQYF.

The V call is TRBV2, the J call TRBJ1-1; 7 bases are a match to TRBD1. The CDR3 sequence is 14 residues long. Germline CDR1 reads SNHLY; CDR2 reads FYNNEI. With V trimmed by 5 bases and J by 5 bases, 8 bases remained unmatched. The CDR3 reads CASSRQGQKTEAFF. The CDR3 region has the DNA TGTGCCAGCAGTCGACAGGGTCAGAAGACTGAAGCTTTCTTT.

The V and J genes are TRBV7-9 and TRBJ2-2; 8 bases fit TRBD1. Germline V gene data show CDR1 as SEHNR and CDR2 as FQNEAQ (reference sequence). V lost 2 bases, J lost 5 bases, and 13 bases stayed unmatched. There are 18 residues in the CDR3. As DNA, the CDR3 is TGTGCCAGCAGCTTAAGACAACTGTGGACAGGGACTACCGGGGAGCTGTTTTTT. This translates into CASSLRQLWTGTTGELFF.

The rearrangement links TRBV11-2 to TRBJ1-1; D gene uncertain. CDR1 SGHAT and CDR2 FQNNGV come from the germline V gene. Between the trimmed V and J ends, which lost 5 bases and 2 bases, there was a span of 9 bases. This CDR3 has 13 amino acids. In nucleotides, the CDR3 is TGTGCCAGCAGCCAACAGATCAACACTGAAGCTTTCTTT. The encoded protein is CASSQQINTEAFF.